The 11 T cell receptor beta chains given below trace back to one sample, sequenced in a study of blood T cell repertoires in COVID-19 (dated by TCRdb to 2020 to 2022). Libraries were constructed by the immunoSEQ multiplex PCR assay. As stored in TCRdb, this immuneACCESS dataset retains in-frame rearrangements with V and J assigned. A fraction of the clones does not appear; measured against another copy, unresolved V genes explain less than half of the discrepancy, and the remainder lacks a known reason. In this sample the table shows over 150,000 clones, 75% to 90% of which occur a single time. The ten top clones hold roughly 3.4% of the sample. What was sequenced was PBMCs or T cells enriched from blood (not recorded which). These TCRs come from a woman between 55 and 75 years old who had recovered from COVID-19.

The rearrangement joins TRBV5-1 to TRBJ2-7, with TRBD1 identical over 9 bases. The length of the CDR3 is 15 residues. J lost 5 bases, V lost 0 bases, and 6 bases had no gene match. From germline, CDR1 is SGHRS and CDR2 YFSETQ. The CDR3 is CASSLEGTGTDEQYF. CDR3 bases: TGCGCCAGCAGCTTGGAGGGGACAGGGACCGACGAGCAGTACTTC. Full variable domain (outside the CDR3, taken from reference TRBV5-1 and TRBJ2-7): KAGVTQTPRYLIKTRGQQVTLSCSPISGHRSVSWYQQTPGQGLQFLFEYFSETQRNKGNFPGRFSGRQFSNSRSEMNVSTLELGDSALYLCASSLEGTGTDEQYFGPGTRLTVT.

About this clone itself: A much larger clone sits a single nucleotide away, making a read error possible. Within the sample, other DNA sequences also encode this same CDR3. The chain combines TRBV3-1 (or the pseudogene TRBV3-2) with TRBJ1-1; D is ambiguous. Trimming took 3 bases from V and 0 from J, leaving 8 bases between them. Germline V CDR1 and CDR2: LGHDT, YNNKEL (reference sequence). The CDR3 contains 14 residues. As DNA, the CDR3 is TGTGCCAGCAGCCACGCGGGCATGAACACTGAAGCTTTCTTT. Amino acid sequence: CASSHAGMNTEAFF.

The CDR3 loop reads CASSPPRTGNTEAFF. Here the CDR3 DNA reads TGTGCCAGCTCACCACCGAGGACAGGGAACACTGAAGCTTTCTTT. The genes are TRBV18 and TRBJ1-1; 7 bases agree with TRBD1. J was trimmed by 1 base and V by 0 bases; bases with no gene match: 2. The CDR3 totals 15 residues. From germline, CDR1 is KGHSH and CDR2 LQKENI.

V and J are TRBV27 and TRBJ2-3; D is ambiguous. Germline CDR1 is MNHEY and CDR2 is SMNVEV (reference sequence). V lost 6 bases and J lost 1, with 11 bases in between. The CDR3 runs to 14 residues. Here the CDR3 DNA reads TGTGCCAGCAGCCCCAGTGGAGGCACAGATACGCAGTATTTT. This sequence encodes CASSPSGGTDTQYF.

The rearrangement links TRBV6-5 to TRBJ1-1, with D possibly being TRBD1 (6 bases). CDR3 length equals 13 residues. CDR1 and CDR2 from the germline V gene are MNHEY and SVGAGI. The V end lost 10 bases, the J end lost 3 bases, and 15 bases lay between the germline ends. The CDR3 DNA follows: TGTGCCACCCGGGGGGCGTCGTACACTGAAGCTTTCTTT. Its translation: CATRGASYTEAFF.

The genes are TRBV7-9 and TRBJ1-2, with a possible D match to TRBD1 (5 bases). The CDR3 contains 18 residues. Trimming removed 4 bases at V and 3 bases at J, with 24 bases between. Germline CDR1 reads SEHNR; CDR2 reads FQNEAQ (reference sequence). The CDR3 DNA reads TGTGCCAGCAGCTCCGGGAGGGGAGGAGATAGAACCGACTATGGCTACACCTTC. Translated: CASSSGRGGDRTDYGYTF.

The rearrangement joins TRBV10-1 to TRBJ2-1; a weak D match, TRBD1 (6 bases). This CDR3 has 15 residues. V was shortened by 1 base and J by 6 bases, with 13 bases between the two germline ends. The germline gives CDR1 WNHNN, CDR2 SYGVQD (reference sequence). CDR3 in amino acids: CASSEFSRGFNEQFF. The CDR3 bases are TGCGCCAGCAGTGAGTTTTCCAGGGGATTCAATGAGCAGTTCTTC.

The chain joins TRBV2 to TRBJ2-5; 11 bases line up with TRBD2. V shed 2 bases, J shed 2 bases, and the junction held 4 bases outside the gene matches. This CDR3 contains 16 residues. Germline CDR1 and CDR2: SNHLY and FYNNEI. In nucleotides, the CDR3 is TGTGCCAGCAGTGAATTGGCTAGCGGGGGGCAAGAGACCCAGTACTTC. Protein: CASSELASGGQETQYF.

The chain couples TRBV19 to TRBJ1-6, with D possibly being TRBD1 (6 bases). There are 15 residues in the CDR3. The ends were cut back, 5 bases at V and 10 bases at J, with 18 bases in the middle. Germline lookup yields CDR1 LNHDA and CDR2 SQIVND (reference sequence). CDR3 nucleotides: TGTGCCAGTAGTGCCACAACAGGGATAGGATCACCCCTCCACTTT. Residues: CASSATTGIGSPLHF.

The chain carries TRBV18 and TRBJ1-4; D remains unclear. CDR3 length: 14 residues. Trimming left V 2 bases short and J 7 bases short, with 11 bases between. Looked up from germline, CDR1 is KGHSH and CDR2 is LQKENI. The CDR3 DNA follows: TGTGCCAGCTCACCAGAGACCTCGGGTGAAAAACTGTTTTTT. Its protein is CASSPETSGEKLFF.

The chain has TRBV10-3 and TRBJ1-2; the D gene is possibly TRBD1 (5 bases). The CDR3 loop spans 13 amino acids. Germline lookup yields CDR1 ENHRY and CDR2 SYGVKD. The V end lost 4 bases, the J end lost 4 bases, and 10 bases lay between the germline ends. CDR3 DNA: TGTGCCATCAGTGGGGGACTTGGCTATGGCTACACCTTC. This encodes CAISGGLGYGYTF.